This T cell receptor (beta chain) was recovered during a study of T cell responses to AZD1222 COVID-19 vaccine. This clone was counted once. J was trimmed by 7 bases and V by 4 bases; bases with no gene match: 10. CDR3 length equals 15 residues. Germline CDR1 reads SGHRS; CDR2 reads YFSETQ. Profiled with immunoSEQ multiplex PCR; TCRdb holds only in-frame clones, not every one. The sample carries some 180,000 clones, 85% to 95% recorded once. This TCR was recovered from an adult who received the MenACWY meningococcal vaccine as a control. The sample was peripheral blood, taken 28 days after the second dose of the MenACWY control vaccine. V gene TRBV5-1 combines with J gene TRBJ1-4, with TRBD1 matching over 7 bases. The CDR3 here is CASSPGAGQSEKLFF. The CDR3 DNA follows: TGCGCCAGCAGCCCAGGGGCGGGACAGAGTGAAAAACTGTTTTTT.